The entry that follows covers one T cell receptor beta chain sequence. The source of the sample is a study of cytomegalovirus exposure and HLA in healthy donors. In nominal health when sampled, donors likely had unrecorded immune exposures nonetheless. PCR involved 60 Vbeta and 13 Jbeta primers. Data came from immunoSEQ multiplex PCR; TCRdb stores just in-frame clones and leaves some out. The sample yields 150,000 to 180,000 clones, about 76% seen once. With 2 bases removed from V and 3 bases from J, the gap between germline ends came to 8 bases. This CDR3 has 13 residues. Germline V gene lookup returns CDR1 WNHNN and CDR2 SYGVQD (reference sequence).

The chain links TRBV10-1 to TRBJ2-7, with D uncertain. Sequencing was done on a sample of PBMCs. The sequence was collected from a man aged 25-45 years in good health and CMV-seropositive. CDR3 region: CASSEARFYEQYF. The CDR3 DNA reads as TGCGCCAGCAGTGAGGCCAGGTTCTACGAGCAGTACTTC.